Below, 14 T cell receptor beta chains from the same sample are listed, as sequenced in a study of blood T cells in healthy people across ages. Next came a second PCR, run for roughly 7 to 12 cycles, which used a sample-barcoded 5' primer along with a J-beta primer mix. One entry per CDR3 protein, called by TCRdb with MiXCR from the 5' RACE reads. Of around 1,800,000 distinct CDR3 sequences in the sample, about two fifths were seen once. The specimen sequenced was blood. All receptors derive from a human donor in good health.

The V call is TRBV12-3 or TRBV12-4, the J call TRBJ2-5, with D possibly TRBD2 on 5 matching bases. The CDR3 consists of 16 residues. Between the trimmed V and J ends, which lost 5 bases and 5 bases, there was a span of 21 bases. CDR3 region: CASSRRRSGRGETQYF. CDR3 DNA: TGTGCCAGCAGTCGAAGAAGGTCCGGTCGAGGGGAGACCCAGTACTTC.

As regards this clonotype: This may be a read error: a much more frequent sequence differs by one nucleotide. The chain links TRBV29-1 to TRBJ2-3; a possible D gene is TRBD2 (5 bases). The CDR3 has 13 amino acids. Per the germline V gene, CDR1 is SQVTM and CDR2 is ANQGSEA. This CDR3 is CNVNTGFTDTQYF. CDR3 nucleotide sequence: TGCAACGTCAACACGGGGTTCACAGATACGCAGTATTTT.

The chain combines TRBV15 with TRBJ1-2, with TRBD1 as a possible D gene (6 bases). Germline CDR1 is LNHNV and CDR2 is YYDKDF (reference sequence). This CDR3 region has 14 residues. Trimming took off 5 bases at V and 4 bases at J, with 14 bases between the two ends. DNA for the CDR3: TGTGCCACCAGCCGACTGGGGGGCGGCTATGGCTACACCTTC. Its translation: CATSRLGGGYGYTF.

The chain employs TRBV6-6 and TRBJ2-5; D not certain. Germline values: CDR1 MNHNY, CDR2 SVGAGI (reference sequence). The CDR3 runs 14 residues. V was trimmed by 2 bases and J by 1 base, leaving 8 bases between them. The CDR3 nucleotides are TGTGCCAGCAGTTACGAGGCTAGCCAAGAGACCCAGTACTTC. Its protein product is CASSYEASQETQYF.

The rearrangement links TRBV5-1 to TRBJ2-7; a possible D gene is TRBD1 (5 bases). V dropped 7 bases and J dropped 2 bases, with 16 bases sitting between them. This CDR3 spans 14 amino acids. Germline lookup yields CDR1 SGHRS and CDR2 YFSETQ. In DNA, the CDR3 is TGCGCCAGCGGTTTTGTGGGGCTCCCCTACGAGCAGTACTTC. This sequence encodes CASGFVGLPYEQYF.

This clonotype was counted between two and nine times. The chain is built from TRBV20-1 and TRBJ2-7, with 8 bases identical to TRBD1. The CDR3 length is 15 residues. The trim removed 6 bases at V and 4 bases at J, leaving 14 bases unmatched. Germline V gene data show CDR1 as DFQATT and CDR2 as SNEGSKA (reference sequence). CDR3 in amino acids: CSALNPQGADYEQYF. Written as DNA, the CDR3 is TGCAGTGCCCTGAACCCGCAGGGGGCGGATTACGAGCAGTACTTC.

The CDR3 is CASNPRDRGPYEQYF. CDR3 nucleotides: TGTGCCAGCAATCCCCGGGACAGAGGCCCCTACGAGCAGTACTTC. The chain has TRBV6-2 or TRBV6-3 and TRBJ2-7; 7 nucleotides match TRBD1. CDR3 size: 15 residues. With 7 bases clipped from V and 2 bases from J, the junction kept 11 bases outside the gene matches. The germline gives CDR1 MNHEY, CDR2 SVGEGT.

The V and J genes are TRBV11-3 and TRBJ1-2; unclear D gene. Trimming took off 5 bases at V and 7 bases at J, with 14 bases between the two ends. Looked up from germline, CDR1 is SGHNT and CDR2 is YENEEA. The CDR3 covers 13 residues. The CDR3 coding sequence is TGTGCCAGCAGCATTCAGACGGGAGGTGGCTACACCTTC. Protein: CASSIQTGGGYTF. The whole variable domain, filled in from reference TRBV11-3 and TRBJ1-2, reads EAGVVQSPRYKIIEKKQPVAFWCNPISGHNTLYWYLQNLGQGPELLIRYENEEAVDDSQLPKDRFSAERLKGVDSTLKIQPAELGDSAVYLCASSIQTGGGYTFGSGTRLTVV.

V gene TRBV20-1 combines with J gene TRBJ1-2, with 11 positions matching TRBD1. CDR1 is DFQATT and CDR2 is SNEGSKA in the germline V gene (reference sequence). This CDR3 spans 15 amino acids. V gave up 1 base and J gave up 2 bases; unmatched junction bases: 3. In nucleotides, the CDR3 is TGCAGTGCTAGAGGCGGACAGGGGGCGAACTATGGCTACACCTTC. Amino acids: CSARGGQGANYGYTF.

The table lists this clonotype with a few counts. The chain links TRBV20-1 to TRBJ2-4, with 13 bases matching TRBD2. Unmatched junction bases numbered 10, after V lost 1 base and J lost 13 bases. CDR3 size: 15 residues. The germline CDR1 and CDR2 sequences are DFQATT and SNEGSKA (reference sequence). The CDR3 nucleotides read TGCAGTGCTAGAGTGACACTAGCGGGGGGGCGGGAGCAGTACTTC. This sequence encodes CSARVTLAGGREQYF.

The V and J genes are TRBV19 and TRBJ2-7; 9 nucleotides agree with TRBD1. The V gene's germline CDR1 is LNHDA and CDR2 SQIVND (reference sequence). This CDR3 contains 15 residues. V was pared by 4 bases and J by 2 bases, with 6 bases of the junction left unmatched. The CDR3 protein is CASSRYRGPTYEQYF. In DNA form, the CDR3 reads TGTGCCAGTAGTAGATACAGGGGGCCCACCTACGAGCAGTACTTC.

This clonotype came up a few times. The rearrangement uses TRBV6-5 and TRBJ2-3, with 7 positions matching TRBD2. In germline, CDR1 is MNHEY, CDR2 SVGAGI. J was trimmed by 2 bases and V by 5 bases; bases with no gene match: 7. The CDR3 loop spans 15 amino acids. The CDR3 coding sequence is TGTGCCAGCAGTCGCAGCGGGGACCTCACAGATACGCAGTATTTT. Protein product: CASSRSGDLTDTQYF.

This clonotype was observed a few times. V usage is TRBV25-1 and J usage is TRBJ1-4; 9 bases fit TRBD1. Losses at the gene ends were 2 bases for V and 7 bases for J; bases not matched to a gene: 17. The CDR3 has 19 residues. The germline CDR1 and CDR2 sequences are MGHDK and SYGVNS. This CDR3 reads CASSEVNRGLESRGEKLFF. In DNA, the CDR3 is TGTGCCAGCAGTGAAGTAAACAGGGGGCTTGAATCAAGAGGTGAAAAACTGTTTTTT.

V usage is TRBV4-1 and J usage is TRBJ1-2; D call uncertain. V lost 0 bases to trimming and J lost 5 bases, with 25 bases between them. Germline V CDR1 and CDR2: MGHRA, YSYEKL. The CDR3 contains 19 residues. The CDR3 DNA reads TGCGCCAGCAGCCAAGATCCATCGGAGGATTCCCTAGTCCTATATGGCTACACCTTC. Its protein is CASSQDPSEDSLVLYGYTF.